This T cell receptor beta chain came from a study of long-term antiretroviral therapy in people with HIV. Findings and limits, study-wide: Post-ART diversity increased but stayed below transplant donor controls.

Germline assignment: CDR1 SGHAT and CDR2 FQNNGV. This CDR3 contains 18 residues. The trim removed 1 base at V and 7 bases at J, leaving 16 bases unmatched. Version v3.0 of the immunoSEQ assay ran at survey level. The repertoire was sequenced with immunoSEQ multiplex PCR; TCRdb's copy has only in-frame clones and lacks some. The sample includes 20,000 to 25,000 clones, 60% to 80% seen only once; the top ten take less than 15%. Comments on this clone: Its antigen is as yet unknown.

Material: unsorted PBMCs, obtained roughly 21 months before starting antiretroviral therapy. This chain uses TRBV11-2 with TRBJ1-5; 7 bases line up with TRBD1. The receptor was isolated from a middle-aged woman with HIV. The CDR3 loop is CASSLGYSTGAIEQPQHF. The DNA for the CDR3 is TGTGCCAGCAGCTTAGGATATTCTACAGGGGCGATAGAACAGCCCCAGCATTTT.